The present TCR beta chain was sequenced within a study of cytomegalovirus exposure and HLA in healthy donors. In its sample, this clone was seen once. Germline CDR1 reads SGHRS; CDR2 reads YFSETQ. V was clipped by 3 bases and J by 2 bases; unmatched bases: 4. The CDR3 runs to 15 residues. The PCR was carried out with 60 Vbeta primers and 13 Jbeta primers. This table comes from immunoSEQ multiplex PCR, and its TCRdb copy is limited to in-frame clones, with some not included. The sample contains over 120,000 clones, approximately 80% of which appear only once. This chain links TRBV5-1 with TRBJ2-7, with 11 bases lining up with TRBD2. The TCR comes from a man between 50 and 59 years old in good health and CMV-seronegative. Sequencing was done on a sample of PBMCs. This chain's CDR3 is CASSSGTSGPYEQYF. The DNA for the CDR3 is TGCGCCAGCAGCTCCGGGACTAGCGGTCCCTACGAGCAGTACTTC.